This TCR beta chain emerged from a study of tumor and adjacent non-tumor tissue in lung cancer. Study summary: The patients, around 9 men and 5 or 6 women, were about 30 to 85 with stage I to III disease.

Three rounds of nested PCR, following a modified ARM-PCR protocol, produced the TCRbeta library. TCRdb used MiXCR to reprocess the multiplex PCR reads, holding one entry per CDR3 protein. This table has 60,000 to 85,000 distinct CDR3 sequences, 76% appearing once. This CDR3 contains 14 residues. V was cut by 5 bases and J by 5 bases, with 12 bases left in between. Germline CDR1 and CDR2: MNHNS and SASEGT. This sample's RNA came from whole unsorted tissue. Distant lung tissue was collected more than 3 cm away from the tumor edge. The receptor was isolated from a man between 65 and 85 years old with non-small cell lung cancer. Sequenced input: distant non-tumor lung tissue. The V gene is TRBV6-1, the J gene TRBJ1-4; D is unclear. The CDR3 loop reads CASSYSGINEKLFF. For the CDR3, the DNA is TGTGCCAGCAGTTACTCGGGAATCAATGAAAAACTGTTTTTT.